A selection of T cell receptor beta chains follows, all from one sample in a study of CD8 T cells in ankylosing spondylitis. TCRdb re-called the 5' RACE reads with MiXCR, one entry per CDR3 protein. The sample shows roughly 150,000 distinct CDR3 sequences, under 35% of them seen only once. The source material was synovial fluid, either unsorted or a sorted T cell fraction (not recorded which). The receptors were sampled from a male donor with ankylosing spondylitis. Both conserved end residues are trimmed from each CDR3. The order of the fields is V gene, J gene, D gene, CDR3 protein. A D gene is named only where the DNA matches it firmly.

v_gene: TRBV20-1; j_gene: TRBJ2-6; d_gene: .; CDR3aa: SATRRESGANVLT
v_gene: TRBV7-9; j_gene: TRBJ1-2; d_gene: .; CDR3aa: ASSLGSVYGYT
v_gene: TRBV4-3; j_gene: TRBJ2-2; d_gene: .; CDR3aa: ASSQGPNTGELF
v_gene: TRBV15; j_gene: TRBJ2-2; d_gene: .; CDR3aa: ATSSPSGGMRRTGELF
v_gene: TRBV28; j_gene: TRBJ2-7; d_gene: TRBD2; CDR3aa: ASLAGHSYEQY
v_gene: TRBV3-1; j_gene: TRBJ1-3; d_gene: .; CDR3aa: ASSPAFGNTIY
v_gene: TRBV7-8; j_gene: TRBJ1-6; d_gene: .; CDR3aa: ASSPNPGDYNSPLH
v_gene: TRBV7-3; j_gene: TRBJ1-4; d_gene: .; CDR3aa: ANGPNEKLF
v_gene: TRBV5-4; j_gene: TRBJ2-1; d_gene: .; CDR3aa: ASTGPRGNEQF
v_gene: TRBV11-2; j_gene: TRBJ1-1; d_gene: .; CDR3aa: ASSPPSLQGRSF
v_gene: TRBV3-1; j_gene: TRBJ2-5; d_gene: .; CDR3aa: ASSQESGETQY
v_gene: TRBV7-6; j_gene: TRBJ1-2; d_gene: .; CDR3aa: ASSLTELPGYGYT
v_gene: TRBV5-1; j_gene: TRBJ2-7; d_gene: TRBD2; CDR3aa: ASSIDGGSPGDEQY
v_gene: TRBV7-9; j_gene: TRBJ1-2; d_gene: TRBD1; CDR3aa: ASSSSGTGVVSYT
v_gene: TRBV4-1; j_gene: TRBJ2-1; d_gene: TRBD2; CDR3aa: ASSQVLADYNEQF
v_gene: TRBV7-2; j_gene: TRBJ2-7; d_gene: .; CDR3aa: ASSLDVGGVSEQY
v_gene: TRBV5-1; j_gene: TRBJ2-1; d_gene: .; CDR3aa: ASSPPFIYNEQF
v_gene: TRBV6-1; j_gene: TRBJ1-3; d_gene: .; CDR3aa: ASKGQGRSGNTIY
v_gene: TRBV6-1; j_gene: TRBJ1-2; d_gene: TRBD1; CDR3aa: ASRPDRDYGYT
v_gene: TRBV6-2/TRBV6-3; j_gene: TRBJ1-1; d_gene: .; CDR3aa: ASHRDSGRMNTEAF
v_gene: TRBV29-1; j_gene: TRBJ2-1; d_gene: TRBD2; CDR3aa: SAMTSGSNEQF
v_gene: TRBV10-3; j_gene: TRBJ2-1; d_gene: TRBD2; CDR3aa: AISEASGGFNEQF
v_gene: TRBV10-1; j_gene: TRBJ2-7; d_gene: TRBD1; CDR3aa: ASRPGQILEEQY
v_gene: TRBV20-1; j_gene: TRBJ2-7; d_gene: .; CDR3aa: SARGAADHEQY
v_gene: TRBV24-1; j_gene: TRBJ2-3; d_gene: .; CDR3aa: ATSAGGKGGADTQY
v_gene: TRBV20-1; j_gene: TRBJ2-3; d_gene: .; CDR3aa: SAELSRGTDTQY
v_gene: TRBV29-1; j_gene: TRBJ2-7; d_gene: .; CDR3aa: SVSGDNYEQY
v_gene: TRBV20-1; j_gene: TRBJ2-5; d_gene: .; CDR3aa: SATTSYQETQY
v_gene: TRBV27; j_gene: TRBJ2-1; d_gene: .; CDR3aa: ASSSRMGVGVGYNEQF
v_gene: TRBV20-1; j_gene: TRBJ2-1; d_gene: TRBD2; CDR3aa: SASLTGTSGAEQF
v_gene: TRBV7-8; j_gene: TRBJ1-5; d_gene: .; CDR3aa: ASSLEARVLNQPQH
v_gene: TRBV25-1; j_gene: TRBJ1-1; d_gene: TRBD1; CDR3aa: ASSENTGGSAEAF
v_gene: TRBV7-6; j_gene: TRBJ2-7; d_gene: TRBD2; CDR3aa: ASSFSGNYEQY
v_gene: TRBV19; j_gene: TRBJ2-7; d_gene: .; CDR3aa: ASTPRGSYEQY
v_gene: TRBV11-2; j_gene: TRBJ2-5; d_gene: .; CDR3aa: ASSLAPGAGETQY
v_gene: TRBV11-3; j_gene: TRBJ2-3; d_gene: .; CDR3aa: ASSARASTDTQY
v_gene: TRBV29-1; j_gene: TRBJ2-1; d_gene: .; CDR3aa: SVEQGSSHEQF
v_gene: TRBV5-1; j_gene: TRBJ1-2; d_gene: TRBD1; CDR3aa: ASSPGQAVGYT
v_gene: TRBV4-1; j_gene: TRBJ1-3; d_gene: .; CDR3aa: ASSQGNGLSGNTIY
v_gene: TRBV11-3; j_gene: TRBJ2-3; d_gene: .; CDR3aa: ASSFDGAPGRDTQY
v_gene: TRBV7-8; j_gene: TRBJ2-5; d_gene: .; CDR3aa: ASSLAGHVQETQY
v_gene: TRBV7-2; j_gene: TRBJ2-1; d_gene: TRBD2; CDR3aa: ASRQGLAGANEQF